A single T cell receptor beta chain is shown here with its context. CDR1 is KGHDR and CDR2 is SFDVKD in the germline V gene. The ends were cut back, 7 bases at V and 0 bases at J, with 15 bases in the middle. The CDR3 consists of 16 residues. As originally analysed: From reference gene primer amplification, estimates of nucleated cell counts were derived. This table comes from immunoSEQ multiplex PCR, and its TCRdb copy is limited to in-frame clones, with some not included. That table is the source of V, J and clone size, and D and trimming were worked out from the DNA. The sample has about 370,000 clones, 89% seen once. This sample is drawn from a study of blood T cell repertoires in COVID-19.

The clonotype originates from a woman aged 25-40 years with COVID-19, enrolled during active disease. Sequenced: peripheral blood. The rearrangement joins TRBV24-1 to TRBJ2-1, with D perhaps matching TRBD2 (7 bases). CDR3 nucleotide sequence: TGTGCCACCAGGGGGGGGGCAGCGAGCTCCTACAATGAGCAGTTCTTC. Translating gives CATRGGAASSYNEQFF.